This TCR beta chain is from a study of response to subunit inactivated influenza vaccine. Study-wide results and limits: Each seasonal flu vaccination may recruit only limited new T cells, authors suggested.

CDR1 and CDR2 (germline): LNHNV, YYDKDF (reference sequence). The CDR3 length is 16 residues. Trimming took 0 bases from V and 0 from J, leaving 8 bases between them. A single record per CDR3 protein comes from TCRdb applying MiXCR to the RT-PCR reads. Among around 570,000 distinct CDR3 sequences, 10% to 12% were seen once, and the ten largest hold around 10%. This clonotype came up a few times. Its antigen is not known. This sample also belongs to another study, concerning T cells expressing NK-cell markers. That paper states: cDNA encoding TCR beta was synthesized via 5'RACE template switching incorporating UMIs. Obtained from sorted CD3+CD56+NKG2C+, CD3+CD56+NKG2C- and CD3+CD56-NKG2C+ T cells were the TCR beta repertoires. Serological testing identified most of the eight sequenced donors as HCMV-seropositive and one as seronegative. Five or six donors showed dominant NKG2C+ clonotypes comprising about 1.0-7.0% of their CD8+ T cells.

Material: PBMCs from blood, obtained on the day of vaccination. This chain links TRBV15 with TRBJ1-4; unclear D gene. The receptor was derived from a man aged 50 or older who received an inactivated influenza vaccine. The CDR3 region is CATSRDQMTTNEKLFF. CDR3 DNA sequence: TGTGCCACCAGCAGAGATCAGATGACAACTAATGAAAAACTGTTTTTT.